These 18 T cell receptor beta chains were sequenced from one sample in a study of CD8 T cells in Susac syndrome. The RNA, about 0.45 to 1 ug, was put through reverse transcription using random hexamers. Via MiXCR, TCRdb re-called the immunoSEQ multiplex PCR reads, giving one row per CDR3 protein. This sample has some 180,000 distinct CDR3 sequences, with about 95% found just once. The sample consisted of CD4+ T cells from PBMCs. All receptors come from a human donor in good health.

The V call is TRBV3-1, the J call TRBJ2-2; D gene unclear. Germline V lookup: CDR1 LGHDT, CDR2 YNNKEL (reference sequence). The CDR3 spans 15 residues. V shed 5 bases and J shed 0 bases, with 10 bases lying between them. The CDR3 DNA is TGTGCCAGCAGCGCCCGGCTAGCGAACACCGGGGAGCTGTTTTTT. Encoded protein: CASSARLANTGELFF.

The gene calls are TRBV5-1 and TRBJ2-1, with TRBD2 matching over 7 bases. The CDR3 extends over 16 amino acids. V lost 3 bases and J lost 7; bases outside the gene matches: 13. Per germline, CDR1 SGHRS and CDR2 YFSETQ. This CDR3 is CASSSEASSGRNEQFF. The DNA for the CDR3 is TGCGCCAGCAGCTCGGAGGCGTCTAGCGGAAGGAATGAGCAGTTCTTC.

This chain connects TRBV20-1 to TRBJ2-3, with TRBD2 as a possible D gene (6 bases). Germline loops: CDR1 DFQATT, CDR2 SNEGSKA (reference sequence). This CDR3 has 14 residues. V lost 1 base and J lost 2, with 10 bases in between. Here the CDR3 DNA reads TGCAGTGCTAGAGGGGGGGACCTCACAGATACGCAGTATTTT. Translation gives CSARGGDLTDTQYF.

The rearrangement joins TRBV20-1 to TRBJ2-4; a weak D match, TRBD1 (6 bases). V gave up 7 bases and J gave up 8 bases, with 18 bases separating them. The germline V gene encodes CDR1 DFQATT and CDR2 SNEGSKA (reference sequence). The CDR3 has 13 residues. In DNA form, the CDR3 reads TGCAGTGTTTCGGACAGCCTCGAGGACATTCAGTACTTC. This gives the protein CSVSDSLEDIQYF.

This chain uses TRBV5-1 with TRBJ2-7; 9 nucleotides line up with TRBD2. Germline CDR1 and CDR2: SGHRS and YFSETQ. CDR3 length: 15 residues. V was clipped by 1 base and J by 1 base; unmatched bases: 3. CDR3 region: CASSLQAGGSYEQYF. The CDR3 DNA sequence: TGCGCCAGCAGCTTGCAAGCGGGAGGATCCTACGAGCAGTACTTC.

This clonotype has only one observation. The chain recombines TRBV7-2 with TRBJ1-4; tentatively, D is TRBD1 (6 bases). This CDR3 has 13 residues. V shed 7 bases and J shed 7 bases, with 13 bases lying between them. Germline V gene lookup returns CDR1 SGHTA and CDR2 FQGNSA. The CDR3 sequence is CASNQDRSEKLFF. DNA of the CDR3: TGTGCCAGCAACCAAGACAGGTCTGAAAAACTGTTTTTT.

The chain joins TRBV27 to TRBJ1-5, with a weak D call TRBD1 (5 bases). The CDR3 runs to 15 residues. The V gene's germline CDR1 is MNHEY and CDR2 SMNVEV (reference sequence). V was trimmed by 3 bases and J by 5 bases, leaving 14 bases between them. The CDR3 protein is CASSLGLNTYQPQHF. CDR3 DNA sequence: TGTGCCAGCAGTTTGGGACTGAATACCTATCAGCCCCAGCATTTT.

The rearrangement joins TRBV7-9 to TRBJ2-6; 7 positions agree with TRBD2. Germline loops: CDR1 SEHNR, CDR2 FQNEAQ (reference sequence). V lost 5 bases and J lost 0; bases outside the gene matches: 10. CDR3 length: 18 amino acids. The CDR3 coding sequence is TGTGCCAGCAGCCGCGGGGGAGAGGGCAGCTCTGGGGCCAACGTCCTGACTTTC. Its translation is CASSRGGEGSSGANVLTF.

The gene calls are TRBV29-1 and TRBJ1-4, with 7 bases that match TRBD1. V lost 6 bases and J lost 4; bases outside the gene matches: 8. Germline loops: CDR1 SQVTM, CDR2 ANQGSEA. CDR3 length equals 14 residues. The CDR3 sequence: CSVGGQYDNEKLFF. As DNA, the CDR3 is TGCAGCGTGGGGGGACAGTACGATAATGAAAAACTGTTTTTT.

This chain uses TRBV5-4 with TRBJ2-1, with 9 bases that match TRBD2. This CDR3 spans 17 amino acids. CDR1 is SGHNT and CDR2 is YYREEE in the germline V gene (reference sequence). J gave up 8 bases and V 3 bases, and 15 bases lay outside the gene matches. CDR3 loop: CASSWGGLAGPAYEQFF. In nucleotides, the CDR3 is TGTGCCAGCAGCTGGGGCGGGCTAGCGGGACCCGCCTATGAGCAGTTCTTC. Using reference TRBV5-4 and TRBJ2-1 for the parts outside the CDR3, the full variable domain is ETGVTQSPTHLIKTRGQQVTLRCSSQSGHNTVSWYQQALGQGPQFIFQYYREEENGRGNFPPRFSGLQFPNYSSELNVNALELDDSALYLCASSWGGLAGPAYEQFFGPGTRLTVL.

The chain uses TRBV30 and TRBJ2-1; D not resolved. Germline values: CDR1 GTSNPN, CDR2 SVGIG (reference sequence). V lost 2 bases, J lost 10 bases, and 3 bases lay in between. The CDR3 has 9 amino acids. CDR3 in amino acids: CAWSNEQFF. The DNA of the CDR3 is TGTGCCTGGAGTAACGAGCAGTTCTTC.

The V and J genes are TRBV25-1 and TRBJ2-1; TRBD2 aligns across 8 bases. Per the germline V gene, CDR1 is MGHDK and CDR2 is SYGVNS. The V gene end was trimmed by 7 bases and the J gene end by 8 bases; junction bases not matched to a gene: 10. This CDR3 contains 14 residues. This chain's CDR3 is CASNPGLGTYEQFF. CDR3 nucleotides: TGTGCCAGCAATCCGGGACTAGGTACTTATGAGCAGTTCTTC.

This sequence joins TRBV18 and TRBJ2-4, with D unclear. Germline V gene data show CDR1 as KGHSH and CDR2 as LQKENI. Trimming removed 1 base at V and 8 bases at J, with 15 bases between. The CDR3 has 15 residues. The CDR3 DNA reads TGTGCCAGCTCACCACAAACCAGGATAGGGTACATTCAGTACTTC. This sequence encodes CASSPQTRIGYIQYF.

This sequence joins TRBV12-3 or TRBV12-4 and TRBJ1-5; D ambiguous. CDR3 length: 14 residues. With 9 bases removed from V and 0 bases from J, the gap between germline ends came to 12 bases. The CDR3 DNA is TGTGCCAGTAGCGTAGGGTTTAGCAATCAGCCCCAGCATTTT. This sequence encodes CASSVGFSNQPQHF.

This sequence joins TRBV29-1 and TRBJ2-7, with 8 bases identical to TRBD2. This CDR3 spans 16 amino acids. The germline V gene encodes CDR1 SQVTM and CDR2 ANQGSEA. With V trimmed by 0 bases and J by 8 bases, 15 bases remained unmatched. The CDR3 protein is CSVEDLITSGRGKQYF. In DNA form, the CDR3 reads TGCAGCGTTGAAGATTTAATCACTAGCGGCCGGGGTAAGCAGTACTTC.

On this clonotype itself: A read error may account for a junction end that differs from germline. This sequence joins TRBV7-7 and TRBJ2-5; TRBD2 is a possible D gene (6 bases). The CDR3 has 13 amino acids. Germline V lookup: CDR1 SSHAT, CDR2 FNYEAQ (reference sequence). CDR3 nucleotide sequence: TGTGCTAGCAGCATAGGGACTGTAGAGACCCAGTACTTC. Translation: CASSIGTVETQYF.

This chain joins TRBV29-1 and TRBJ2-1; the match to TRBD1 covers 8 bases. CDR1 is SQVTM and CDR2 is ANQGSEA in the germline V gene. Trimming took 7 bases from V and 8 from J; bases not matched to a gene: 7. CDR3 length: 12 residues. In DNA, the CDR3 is TGCAGCGCCGGGACAGGACAGGATGAGCAGTTCTTC. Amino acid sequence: CSAGTGQDEQFF.

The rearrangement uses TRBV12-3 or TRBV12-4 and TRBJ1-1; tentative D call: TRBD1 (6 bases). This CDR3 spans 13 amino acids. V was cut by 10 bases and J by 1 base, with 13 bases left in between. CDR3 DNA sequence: TGTGCCACCACACAACAGGGGAACACTGAAGCTTTCTTT. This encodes CATTQQGNTEAFF.